Listed below are T cell receptor beta chains from one sample, sequenced in a study of blood T cell repertoires in COVID-19. Produced via immunoSEQ multiplex PCR; TCRdb's table is partial and in-frame only. This table holds around 260,000 clones, 70% to 90% found once. Source material: peripheral blood. The receptor source for this set is a human donor with COVID-19, enrolled during active disease. The donor label of this sample is uncertain. Each CDR3 is given with its conserved first and last residue. The D gene is left open where the match is weak. Clone sizes are given selectively: once, few, many, or a class where the clone is expanded.

abundance,v_gene,d_gene,j_gene,CDR3nt,CDR3aa
NA,TRBV7-9,TRBD2,TRBJ2-3,TGTGCCAGCAGCTCTAGCGGGAGGTACGCAGATACGCAGTATTTT,CASSSSGRYADTQYF
NA,TRBV19,NA,TRBJ1-1,TGTGCCAGTAGTCCCACACAGAACACTGAAGCTTTCTTT,CASSPTQNTEAFF
NA,TRBV11-2,NA,TRBJ2-1,TGTGCCAGCAGCTTAGTTGGGGGCCCCTACAATGAGCAGTTCTTC,CASSLVGGPYNEQFF
NA,TRBV7-3,TRBD2,TRBJ2-1,TGTGCCAGCAGGGGACTAGGAGACAATGAGCAGTTCTTC,CASRGLGDNEQFF
once,TRBV11-2,TRBD1,TRBJ1-1,TGTGCCAGCAGCTTAGGGGGACAGGGTCGATCTGAAGCTTTCTTT,CASSLGGQGRSEAFF
few,TRBV6-1,NA,TRBJ2-7,TGTGCCAGCAGTGAATCCAGCGGCCCTTTCTACGAGCAGTACTTC,CASSESSGPFYEQYF
NA,TRBV20-1,TRBD1,TRBJ1-2,TGCAGTGCTAGTGGGCGGCAGGGGGTTTATGGCTACACCTTC,CSASGRQGVYGYTF
NA,TRBV12-3/TRBV12-4,TRBD1,TRBJ1-2,TGTGCCAGCAGCTGGACAGGGACCTATGGCTACACCTTC,CASSWTGTYGYTF
NA,TRBV6-5,TRBD1,TRBJ2-7,TGTGCCAGCCTACGGACAGGGGGCTACGAGCAGTACTTC,CASLRTGGYEQYF
NA,TRBV6-2/TRBV6-3,TRBD2,TRBJ2-1,TGTGCCAGCAGTTACTCCTTCTCTAGCGGGGTCTCCTACAATGAGCAGTTCTTC,CASSYSFSSGVSYNEQFF
NA,TRBV7-3,TRBD2,TRBJ2-3,TGTGCCAGCAGCGCCACTAGCGTCTCTAGCACAGATACGCAGTATTTT,CASSATSVSSTDTQYF
NA,TRBV29-1,TRBD1,TRBJ2-7,TGCAGCGTTGCACAGGGGATCTCCTACGAGCAGTACTTC,CSVAQGISYEQYF
few,TRBV1,NA,TRBJ2-2,TGCACCAGCAGCCAAGGCGGGAGGACGGCCGGGGAGCTGTTTTTT,CTSSQGGRTAGELFF
NA,TRBV9,NA,TRBJ1-1,TGTGCCAGCAGCGTAGTCACTCCTGGCGGTGAAGCTTTCTTT,CASSVVTPGGEAFF
NA,TRBV2,NA,TRBJ2-7,TGTGCCAGCAGCGCGGGACCAACCTACGAGCAGTACTTC,CASSAGPTYEQYF
NA,TRBV29-1,NA,TRBJ2-5,TGCAGCGTTGAAGTAGGAGGGGAAGCTCCCTATGGTGCCCAGTACTTC,CSVEVGGEAPYGAQYF
NA,TRBV2,TRBD1,TRBJ1-4,TGTGCCAGCAGGGAAGACCTGACAGGGCTGGAGGAAAAACTGTTTTTT,CASREDLTGLEEKLFF
few,TRBV7-3,TRBD1,TRBJ2-7,TGTGCCAGCAGCTCGTGGAGCCTGGACAGGTCCTACGAGCAGTACTTC,CASSSWSLDRSYEQYF
NA,TRBV6-5,TRBD1,TRBJ2-2,TGTGCCAGCAGAAGAGACAGGGGGGCCGGGGAGCTGTTTTTT,CASRRDRGAGELFF
few,TRBV28,TRBD1,TRBJ1-5,TGTGCCAGCAGCTTAACGACAGGGGCGGGTTCCCAGCCCCAGCATTTT,CASSLTTGAGSQPQHF
NA,TRBV19,TRBD1,TRBJ2-7,TGTGCCAGTAGTATAGGTGGGACAGGAGGCGAGCAGTACTTC,CASSIGGTGGEQYF
few,TRBV18,NA,TRBJ2-7,TGTGCCAGCTCACCATTAGGCGGCACCTACGAGCAGTACTTC,CASSPLGGTYEQYF
NA,TRBV9,NA,TRBJ2-7,TGTGCCAGCAGCGCGGGACCGGGGGCCTACGAGCAGTACTTC,CASSAGPGAYEQYF
NA,TRBV7-9,NA,TRBJ2-1,TGTGCCAGCAGCCGAGATCAGGGATCTTACAATGAGCAGTTCTTC,CASSRDQGSYNEQFF
NA,TRBV5-1,TRBD1,TRBJ1-1,TGCGCCAGCAGTAAAGGGACAGGGGTAGCTGAAGCTTTCTTT,CASSKGTGVAEAFF
NA,TRBV7-9,TRBD1,TRBJ1-2,TGTGCCAGCAGCACCCAGGAGGGACAGCACACCTTC,CASSTQEGQHTF
few,TRBV24-1,NA,TRBJ1-3,TGTGCCACCAGTGCAGGAAACACCATATATTTT,CATSAGNTIYF
NA,TRBV24-1,TRBD2,TRBJ2-7,TGTGCCACCAGTGATGAATACAGCGGGAGACAGTACTTC,CATSDEYSGRQYF
NA,TRBV27,NA,TRBJ2-3,TGTGCCAGCAGCCCCCTTAGCACAGATACGCAGTATTTT,CASSPLSTDTQYF
NA,TRBV7-8,NA,TRBJ2-7,TGTGCCAGCAGCTTGACAGGATCGGAGCAGTACTTC,CASSLTGSEQYF
once,TRBV20-1,TRBD1,TRBJ1-2,TGCAGTGCTAGTGGGGACAGGGACTATGGCTACACCTTC,CSASGDRDYGYTF
few,TRBV19,TRBD1,TRBJ1-1,TGTGCCAGTAGTTTACAGGGGAGCACTGAAGCTTTCTTT,CASSLQGSTEAFF
NA,TRBV11-2,TRBD1,TRBJ1-2,TGTGCCAGCAGCTCCACGGGACAGGGGGCTGGGGGCTACACCTTC,CASSSTGQGAGGYTF
NA,TRBV7-3,NA,TRBJ1-3,TGTGCCAGCAGCTCCCCAATCAGGGGACCCTCTGGAAACACCATATATTTT,CASSSPIRGPSGNTIYF
NA,TRBV27,NA,TRBJ1-5,TGTGCCAGCAGTTCAGGGGAGAGCCATCAGCCCCAGCATTTT,CASSSGESHQPQHF
NA,TRBV11-2,NA,TRBJ1-4,TGTGCCAGCAGCTTAGATTCGGGGGTGGAACTGTTTTTT,CASSLDSGVELFF
NA,TRBV28,TRBD2,TRBJ2-7,TGTGCCAGCACTCCGGGAGGGCAGGGCTACGAGCAGTACTTC,CASTPGGQGYEQYF
NA,TRBV4-3,TRBD1,TRBJ1-6,TGCGCCAGCAGCCCCATACAGGGGGCTAAAAATTCACCCCTCCACTTT,CASSPIQGAKNSPLHF
NA,TRBV25-1,NA,TRBJ1-5,TGTGCCAGCAATCGCCAGAATCAGCCCCAGCATTTT,CASNRQNQPQHF
NA,TRBV10-1,TRBD1,TRBJ1-1,TGCGCCAGCAGTGAGTCGGGGGGACAGTGGGGAGCTTTCTTT,CASSESGGQWGAFF
NA,TRBV3-1/TRBV3-2,NA,TRBJ1-3,TGTGCCAGCAGCGGGCTTGAGCGGGGGGGAAACACCATATATTTT,CASSGLERGGNTIYF
NA,TRBV5-1,TRBD1,TRBJ2-3,TGCGCCAGCAGCTTGGTGGGACAGCCTAGCACAGATACGCAGTATTTT,CASSLVGQPSTDTQYF
few,TRBV6-4,NA,TRBJ2-2,TGTGCCAGCCAGCCAGGTCCGAACACCGGGGAGCTGTTTTTT,CASQPGPNTGELFF
NA,TRBV9,NA,TRBJ1-6,TGTGCCAGCAGCGTAGGGCCCGTTGGTTCACCCCTCCACTTT,CASSVGPVGSPLHF
NA,TRBV7-3,TRBD1,TRBJ1-1,TGTGCCAGCAGCTCCGCAGGGGGGAACACTGAAGCTTTCTTT,CASSSAGGNTEAFF
NA,TRBV30,TRBD1,TRBJ1-5,TGTGCCTGGAGCTGGCAGGGGGATCCCAATCAGCCCCAGCATTTT,CAWSWQGDPNQPQHF
NA,TRBV5-8,NA,TRBJ2-7,TGTGCCAGCAGCCCAGGTCCCGGAGGACTGATCAACTACGAGCAGTACTTC,CASSPGPGGLINYEQYF
once,TRBV19,TRBD1,TRBJ2-3,TGTGCCAGTAGTCCCGACAGGGGGTCGGGCACAGATACGCAGTATTTT,CASSPDRGSGTDTQYF
NA,TRBV18,TRBD2,TRBJ2-7,TGTGCCAGCTCACCGGAACCCGGACTAGCGGGAGTCGAGCAGTACTTC,CASSPEPGLAGVEQYF
NA,TRBV2,NA,TRBJ1-2,TGTGCCAGCAGTGTTGGCCTCTCCAATGGCTACACCTTC,CASSVGLSNGYTF
NA,TRBV30,TRBD2,TRBJ2-7,TGTGCCTGGACTAGCGGGGGCTACGAGCAGTACTTC,CAWTSGGYEQYF
NA,TRBV28,NA,TRBJ1-2,TGTGTCACCTTGAGAGATTATGGCTACACCTTC,CVTLRDYGYTF
NA,TRBV7-3,TRBD1,TRBJ1-6,TGTGCCAGCAGCAGGACAGGGTCGGGAAGTTCACCCCTCCACTTT,CASSRTGSGSSPLHF
NA,TRBV25-1,TRBD2,TRBJ2-2,TGTGCCAGCGGACTAGGCGGGGAGCTGTTTTTT,CASGLGGELFF
NA,TRBV28,NA,TRBJ1-1,TGTGCCAGCAAGCTAACGAACACTGAAGCTTTCTTT,CASKLTNTEAFF